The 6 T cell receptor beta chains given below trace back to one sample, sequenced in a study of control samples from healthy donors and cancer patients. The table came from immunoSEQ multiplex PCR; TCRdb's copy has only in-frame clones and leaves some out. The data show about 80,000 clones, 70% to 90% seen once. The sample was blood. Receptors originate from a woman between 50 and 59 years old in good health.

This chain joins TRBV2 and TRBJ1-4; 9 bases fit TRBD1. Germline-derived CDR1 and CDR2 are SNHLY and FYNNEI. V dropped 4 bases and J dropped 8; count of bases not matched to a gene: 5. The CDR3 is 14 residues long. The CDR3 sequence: CASSADRGGEKLFF. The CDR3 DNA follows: TGTGCCAGCAGTGCGGACAGGGGAGGGGAAAAACTGTTTTTT.

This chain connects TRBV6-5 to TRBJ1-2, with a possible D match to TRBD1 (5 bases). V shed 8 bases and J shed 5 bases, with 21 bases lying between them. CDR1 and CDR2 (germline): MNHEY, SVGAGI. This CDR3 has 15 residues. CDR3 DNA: TGTGCCAGCCTCTTACTAGGGGTGGGTGCTTATGGCTACACCTTC. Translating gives CASLLLGVGAYGYTF.

The CDR3 protein is CASSPETSNYGYTF. CDR3 DNA sequence: TGCGCCAGCAGCCCCGAAACATCCAACTATGGCTACACCTTC. The chain employs TRBV5-1 and TRBJ1-2; D gene ambiguous. The CDR3 is made up of 14 amino acids. Looked up from germline, CDR1 is SGHRS and CDR2 is YFSETQ. V was shortened by 4 bases and J by 2 bases, with 12 bases between the two germline ends.

In nucleotides, the CDR3 is TGCGCCAGCAGCTTATCCGGGGCTGAGGGCACCGGGGAGCTGTTTTTT. It translates to CASSLSGAEGTGELFF. The chain carries TRBV5-1 and TRBJ2-2; D could derive from TRBD1 or TRBD2 (5 bases each). This CDR3 is built from 16 residues. Looked up from germline, CDR1 is SGHRS and CDR2 is YFSETQ. V lost 2 bases and J lost 4, with 15 bases in between.

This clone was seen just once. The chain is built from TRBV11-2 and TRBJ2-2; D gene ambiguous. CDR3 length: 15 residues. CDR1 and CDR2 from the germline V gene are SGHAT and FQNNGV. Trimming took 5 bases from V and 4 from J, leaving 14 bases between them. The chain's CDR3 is CASSPRTEPTGELFF. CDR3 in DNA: TGTGCCAGCAGCCCGAGGACGGAACCCACCGGGGAGCTGTTTTTT.

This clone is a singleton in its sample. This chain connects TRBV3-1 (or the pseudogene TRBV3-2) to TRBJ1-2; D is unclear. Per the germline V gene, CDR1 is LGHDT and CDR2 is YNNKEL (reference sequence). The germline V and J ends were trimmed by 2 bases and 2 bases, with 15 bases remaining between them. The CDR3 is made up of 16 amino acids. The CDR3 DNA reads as TGTGCCAGCAGCCAACCCACGGGAGGAGTCAACTATGGCTACACCTTC. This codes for CASSQPTGGVNYGYTF.